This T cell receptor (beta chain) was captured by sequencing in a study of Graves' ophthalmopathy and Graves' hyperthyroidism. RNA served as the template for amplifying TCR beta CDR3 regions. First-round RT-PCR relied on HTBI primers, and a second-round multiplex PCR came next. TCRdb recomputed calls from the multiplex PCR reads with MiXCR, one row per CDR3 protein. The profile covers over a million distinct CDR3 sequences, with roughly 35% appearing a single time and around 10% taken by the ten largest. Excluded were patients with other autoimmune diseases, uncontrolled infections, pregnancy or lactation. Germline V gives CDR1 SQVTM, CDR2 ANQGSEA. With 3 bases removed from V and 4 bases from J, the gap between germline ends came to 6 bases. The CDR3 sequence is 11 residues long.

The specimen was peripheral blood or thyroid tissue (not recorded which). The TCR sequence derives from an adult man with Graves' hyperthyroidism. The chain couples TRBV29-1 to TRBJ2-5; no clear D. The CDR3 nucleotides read TGCAGCGTTGACAAAGCAGAGACCCAGTACTTC. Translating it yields CSVDKAETQYF.